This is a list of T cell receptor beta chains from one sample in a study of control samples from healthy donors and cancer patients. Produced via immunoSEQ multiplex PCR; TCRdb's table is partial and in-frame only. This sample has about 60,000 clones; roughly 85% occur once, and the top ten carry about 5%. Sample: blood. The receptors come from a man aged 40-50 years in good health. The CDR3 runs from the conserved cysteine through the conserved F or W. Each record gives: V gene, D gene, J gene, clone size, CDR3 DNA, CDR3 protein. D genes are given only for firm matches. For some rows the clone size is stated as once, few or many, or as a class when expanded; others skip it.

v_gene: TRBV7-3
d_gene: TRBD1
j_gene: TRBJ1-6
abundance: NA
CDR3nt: TGTGCCAGCAGGGAGGGGGCGCGGAATTCACCCCTCCACTTT
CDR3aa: CASREGARNSPLHF

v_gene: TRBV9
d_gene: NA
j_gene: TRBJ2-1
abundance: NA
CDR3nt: TGTGCCAGCAGCGCCTTCTTGGAGCAGTTCTTC
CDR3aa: CASSAFLEQFF

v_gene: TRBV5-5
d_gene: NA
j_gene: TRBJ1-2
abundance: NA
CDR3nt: TGTGCCAGCAGCCCGCGGGTCCAGGGAAATGGCTACACCTTC
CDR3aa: CASSPRVQGNGYTF

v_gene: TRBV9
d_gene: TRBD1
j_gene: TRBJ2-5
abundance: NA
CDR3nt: TGTGCCAGCAGCGTAGGGACAGGCCAAGAGACCCAGTACTTC
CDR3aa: CASSVGTGQETQYF

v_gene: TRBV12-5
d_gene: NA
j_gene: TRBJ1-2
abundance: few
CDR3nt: TGTGCTAGTGGTTGGGTGAACTATGGCTACACCTTC
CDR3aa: CASGWVNYGYTF

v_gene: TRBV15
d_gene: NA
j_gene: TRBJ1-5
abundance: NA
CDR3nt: TGTGCCACCAGCAGAGATCTGGGGAAGGCTCAGCCCCAGCATTTT
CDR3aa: CATSRDLGKAQPQHF

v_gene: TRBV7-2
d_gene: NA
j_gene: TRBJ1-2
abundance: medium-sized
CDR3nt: TGTGCCAGCAGCTTAAGGGTTCAGGGTTACTCTGGCTACACCTTC
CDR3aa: CASSLRVQGYSGYTF

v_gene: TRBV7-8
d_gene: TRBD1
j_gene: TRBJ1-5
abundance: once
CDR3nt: TGTGCCAGCAGCCCCGGGACAGGGAATCAGCCCCAGCATTTT
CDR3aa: CASSPGTGNQPQHF

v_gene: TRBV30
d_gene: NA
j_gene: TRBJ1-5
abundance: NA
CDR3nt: TGTGCCTGGAGGCCCAGTGACGACCAGCCCCAGCATTTT
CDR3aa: CAWRPSDDQPQHF

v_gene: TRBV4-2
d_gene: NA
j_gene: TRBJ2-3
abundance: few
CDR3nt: TGTGCCAGCAGCCAAGTCAGATCCTTCACAGATACGCAGTATTTT
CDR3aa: CASSQVRSFTDTQYF

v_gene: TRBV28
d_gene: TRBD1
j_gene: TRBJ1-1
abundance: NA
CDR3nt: TGTGCCAGCAGTGCAGCCGGGACAGTAAACACTGAAGCTTTCTTT
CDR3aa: CASSAAGTVNTEAFF

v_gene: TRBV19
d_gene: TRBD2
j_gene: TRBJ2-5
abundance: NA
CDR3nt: TGTGCTACCGACGGGAGGAGGGAGGAGACCCAGTACTTC
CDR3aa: CATDGRREETQYF

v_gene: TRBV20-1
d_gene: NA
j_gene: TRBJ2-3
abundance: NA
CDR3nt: TGCAGTGCTCGCCCGGATTCATACGCAGTATTT
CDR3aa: CSARPDSYAVF

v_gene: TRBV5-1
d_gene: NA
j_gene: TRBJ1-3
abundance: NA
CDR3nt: TGCGCCAGCAGCCAGGGGACGGACAGCTCTGGAAACACCATATATTTT
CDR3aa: CASSQGTDSSGNTIYF

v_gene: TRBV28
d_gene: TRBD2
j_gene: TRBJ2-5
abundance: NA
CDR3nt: TGTGCCAGCAGTGGACTAGTTATCCAAGAGACCCAGTACTTC
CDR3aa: CASSGLVIQETQYF

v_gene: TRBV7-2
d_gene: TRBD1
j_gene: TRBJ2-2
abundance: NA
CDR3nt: TGTGCCAGCAGCACCCCGACAGGGTACGAGGAGCTGTTTTTT
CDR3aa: CASSTPTGYEELFF

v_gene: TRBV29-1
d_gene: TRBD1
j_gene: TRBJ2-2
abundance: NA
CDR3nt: TGCAGCGCAATTGGGGACAGGGGCGACGTCGGGGAGCTGTTTTTT
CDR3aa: CSAIGDRGDVGELFF

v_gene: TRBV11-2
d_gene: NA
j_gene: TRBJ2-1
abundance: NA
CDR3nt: TGTGCCAGCAGCCTCTGGGGTCGGACTACCTACAATGAGCAGTTCTTC
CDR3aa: CASSLWGRTTYNEQFF

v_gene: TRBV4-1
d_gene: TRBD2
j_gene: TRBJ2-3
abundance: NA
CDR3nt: TGCGCCAGCAGCCAAGGACTAGCGGGAGTGGCAGATACGCAGTATTTT
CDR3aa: CASSQGLAGVADTQYF

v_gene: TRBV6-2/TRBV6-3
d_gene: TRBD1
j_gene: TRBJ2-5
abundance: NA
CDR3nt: TGTGCCAGCAGTCACCGGGACAGGGGGGGAGAGACCCAGTACTTC
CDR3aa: CASSHRDRGGETQYF

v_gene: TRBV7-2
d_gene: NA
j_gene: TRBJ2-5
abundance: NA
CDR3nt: TGTGCCAGCAGCCCCCGAGCGACGGAAGAGACCCAGTACTTC
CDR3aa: CASSPRATEETQYF

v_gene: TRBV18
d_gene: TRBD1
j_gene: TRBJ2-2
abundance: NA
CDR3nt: TGTGCCAGCTCACGACAACAGGGGGAAGCCGGGGAGCTGTTTTTT
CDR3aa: CASSRQQGEAGELFF

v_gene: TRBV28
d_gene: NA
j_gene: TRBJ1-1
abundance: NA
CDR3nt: TGTGCCAGCAGTGCCGTACCCGGGACGGGGAACACTGAAGCTTTCTTT
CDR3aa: CASSAVPGTGNTEAFF

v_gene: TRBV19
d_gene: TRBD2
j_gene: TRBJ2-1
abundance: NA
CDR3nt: TGTGCCAGTAGTACGCCGGGACTAGCGGGCAATGAGCAGTTCTTC
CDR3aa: CASSTPGLAGNEQFF

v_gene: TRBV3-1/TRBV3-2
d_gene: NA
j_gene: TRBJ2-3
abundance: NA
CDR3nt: TGTGCCAGCAGCCAAGCGGGACGCTTACACACAGATACGCAGTATTTT
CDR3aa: CASSQAGRLHTDTQYF

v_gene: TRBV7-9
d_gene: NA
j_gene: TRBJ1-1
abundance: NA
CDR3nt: TGTGCCAGCAGCCCCCAGGGGAGCCCTGAAGCTTTCTTT
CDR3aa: CASSPQGSPEAFF

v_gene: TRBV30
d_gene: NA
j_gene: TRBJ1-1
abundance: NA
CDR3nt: TGTGCCTGGAGTCCTGGAGCCGGACCTGGGGCTTTCTTT
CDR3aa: CAWSPGAGPGAFF

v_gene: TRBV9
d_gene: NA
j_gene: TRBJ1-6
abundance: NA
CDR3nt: TGTGCCAGCAGCGTAGAGAAGGGGAGGGAGGATTCACCCCTCCACTTT
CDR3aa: CASSVEKGREDSPLHF

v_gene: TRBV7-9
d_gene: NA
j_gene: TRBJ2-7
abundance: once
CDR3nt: TGTGCCAGCAGCTCCCTTTTGGGGGGCGGGTACTTC
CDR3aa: CASSSLLGGGYF

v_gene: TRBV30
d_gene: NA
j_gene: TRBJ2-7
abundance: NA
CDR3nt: TGTGCCTGGAACCTAAGGGCAGGGCTGAGGTACGAGCAGTACTTC
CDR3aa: CAWNLRAGLRYEQYF

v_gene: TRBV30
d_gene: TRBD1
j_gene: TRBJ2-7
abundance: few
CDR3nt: TGTGCCTGGAAACCTCAAACGTATACAGGGGCCGTACTACCGATACCCTACGAGCAGTACTTC
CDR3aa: CAWKPQTYTGAVLPIPYEQYF

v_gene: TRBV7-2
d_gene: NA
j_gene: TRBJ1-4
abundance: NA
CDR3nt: TGTGCCAGCAGCTTAGAGTCAAGGCTTAATGAAAAACTGTTTTTT
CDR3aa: CASSLESRLNEKLFF

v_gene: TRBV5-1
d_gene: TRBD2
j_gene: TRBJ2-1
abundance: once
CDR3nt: TGCGCCAGCAGCTTCCCGGGACTAGCGGACAATGAGCAGTTCTTC
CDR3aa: CASSFPGLADNEQFF

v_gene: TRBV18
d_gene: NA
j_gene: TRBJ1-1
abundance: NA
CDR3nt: TGTGCCAGCTCCCAAACAGGAGGGACTGAAGCTTTCTTT
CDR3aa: CASSQTGGTEAFF

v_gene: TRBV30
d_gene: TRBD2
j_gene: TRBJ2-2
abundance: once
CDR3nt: TGTGCCTGGCGACCCGGACTAGCTGCGGACGGGGAGCTGTTTTTT
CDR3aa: CAWRPGLAADGELFF

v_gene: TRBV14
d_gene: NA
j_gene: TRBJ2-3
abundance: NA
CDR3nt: TGTGCCAGCAGCCAAGGCAGCAGCACAGATACGCAGTATTTT
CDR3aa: CASSQGSSTDTQYF

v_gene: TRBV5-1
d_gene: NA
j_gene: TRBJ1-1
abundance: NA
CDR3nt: TGCGCCAGCAAAAGAGCTAGGGGCACTGAAGCTTTCTTT
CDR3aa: CASKRARGTEAFF

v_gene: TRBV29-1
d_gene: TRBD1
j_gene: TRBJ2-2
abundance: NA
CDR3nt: TGCAGCGTGGGGACAGGCTTCAACACCGGGGAGCTGTTTTTT
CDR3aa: CSVGTGFNTGELFF

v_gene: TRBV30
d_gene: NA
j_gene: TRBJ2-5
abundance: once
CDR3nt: TGTGCCTGGAGTGTACGACCCCTGGAGGAGACCCAGTACTTC
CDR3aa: CAWSVRPLEETQYF

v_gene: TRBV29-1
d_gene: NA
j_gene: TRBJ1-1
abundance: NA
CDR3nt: TGCAGCGTTTGGGACCCGAGGACTGAAGCTTTCTTT
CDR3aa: CSVWDPRTEAFF

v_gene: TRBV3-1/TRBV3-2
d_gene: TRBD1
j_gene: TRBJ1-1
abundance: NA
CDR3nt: TGTGCCAGCAGGGGGACAGGGACTGGTACTAACACTGAAGCTTTCTTT
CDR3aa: CASRGTGTGTNTEAFF

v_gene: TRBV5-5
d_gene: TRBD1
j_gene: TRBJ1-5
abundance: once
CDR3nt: TGTGCCAGCAGCTCACAGGGGGTAGATCAGCCCCAGCATTTT
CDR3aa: CASSSQGVDQPQHF

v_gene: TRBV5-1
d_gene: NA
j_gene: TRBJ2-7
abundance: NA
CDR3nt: TGCGCCAGCAGCTTTCAACCCGGGGACTCAGCCTACGAGCAGTACTTC
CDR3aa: CASSFQPGDSAYEQYF

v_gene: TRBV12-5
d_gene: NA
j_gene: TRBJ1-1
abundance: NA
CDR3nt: TGTGCTAGTGGTTATCGGTCTGAAGCTTTCTTT
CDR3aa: CASGYRSEAFF

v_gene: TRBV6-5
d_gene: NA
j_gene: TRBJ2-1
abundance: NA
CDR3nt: TGTGCCAGCAGCAGCCGGGGTCAGAACCATGAGCAGTTCTTC
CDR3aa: CASSSRGQNHEQFF

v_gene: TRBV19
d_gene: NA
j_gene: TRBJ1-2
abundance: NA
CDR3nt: TGTGCCAGTAATCGAGGGGATTCCTATGGCTACACCTTC
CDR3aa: CASNRGDSYGYTF

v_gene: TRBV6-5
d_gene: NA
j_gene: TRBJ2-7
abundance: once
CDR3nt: TGTGCCAGCAGTTACCGAACCGGACAAGTCTCCTACGAGCAGTACTTC
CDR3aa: CASSYRTGQVSYEQYF

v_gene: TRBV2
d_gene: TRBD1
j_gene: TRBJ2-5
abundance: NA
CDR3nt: TGTGCCAGCAGTTTCCGCGACAGGGCCGGAGAGACCCAGTACTTC
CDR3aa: CASSFRDRAGETQYF

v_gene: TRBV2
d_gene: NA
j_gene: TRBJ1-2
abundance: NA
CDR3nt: TGTGCCAGCAGCGAGACAGGAGACAACTATGGCTACACCTTC
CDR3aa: CASSETGDNYGYTF

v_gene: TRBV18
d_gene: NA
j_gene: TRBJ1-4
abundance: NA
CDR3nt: TGTGCCAGCTCACTCCAAAGGGATGAAAAACTGTTTTTT
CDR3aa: CASSLQRDEKLFF

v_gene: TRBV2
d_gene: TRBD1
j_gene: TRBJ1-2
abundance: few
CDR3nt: TGTGCCAGCAGTGATCTAATGGGACAGGGGGATTTTTACCACTATGGCTACACCTTC
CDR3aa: CASSDLMGQGDFYHYGYTF

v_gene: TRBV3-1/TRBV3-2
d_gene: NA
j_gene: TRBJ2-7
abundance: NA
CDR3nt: TGTGCCAGCAGCCAAGGCTATGCCTACGAGCAGTACTTC
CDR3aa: CASSQGYAYEQYF

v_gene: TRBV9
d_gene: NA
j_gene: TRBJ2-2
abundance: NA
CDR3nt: TGTGCCAGCAGCGTTCCCGGCGGCTTCGGGGACACCGGGGAGCTGTTTTTT
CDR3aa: CASSVPGGFGDTGELFF

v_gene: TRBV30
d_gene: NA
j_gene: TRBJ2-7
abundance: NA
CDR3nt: TGTGCCTGGAGTCCGGCAATTTACGAGCAGTACTTC
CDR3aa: CAWSPAIYEQYF

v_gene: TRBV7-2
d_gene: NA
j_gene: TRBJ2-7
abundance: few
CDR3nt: TGTGCCAGCAGCTCCTACGACTCCACAGCCAACGAGCAGTACTTC
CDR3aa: CASSSYDSTANEQYF